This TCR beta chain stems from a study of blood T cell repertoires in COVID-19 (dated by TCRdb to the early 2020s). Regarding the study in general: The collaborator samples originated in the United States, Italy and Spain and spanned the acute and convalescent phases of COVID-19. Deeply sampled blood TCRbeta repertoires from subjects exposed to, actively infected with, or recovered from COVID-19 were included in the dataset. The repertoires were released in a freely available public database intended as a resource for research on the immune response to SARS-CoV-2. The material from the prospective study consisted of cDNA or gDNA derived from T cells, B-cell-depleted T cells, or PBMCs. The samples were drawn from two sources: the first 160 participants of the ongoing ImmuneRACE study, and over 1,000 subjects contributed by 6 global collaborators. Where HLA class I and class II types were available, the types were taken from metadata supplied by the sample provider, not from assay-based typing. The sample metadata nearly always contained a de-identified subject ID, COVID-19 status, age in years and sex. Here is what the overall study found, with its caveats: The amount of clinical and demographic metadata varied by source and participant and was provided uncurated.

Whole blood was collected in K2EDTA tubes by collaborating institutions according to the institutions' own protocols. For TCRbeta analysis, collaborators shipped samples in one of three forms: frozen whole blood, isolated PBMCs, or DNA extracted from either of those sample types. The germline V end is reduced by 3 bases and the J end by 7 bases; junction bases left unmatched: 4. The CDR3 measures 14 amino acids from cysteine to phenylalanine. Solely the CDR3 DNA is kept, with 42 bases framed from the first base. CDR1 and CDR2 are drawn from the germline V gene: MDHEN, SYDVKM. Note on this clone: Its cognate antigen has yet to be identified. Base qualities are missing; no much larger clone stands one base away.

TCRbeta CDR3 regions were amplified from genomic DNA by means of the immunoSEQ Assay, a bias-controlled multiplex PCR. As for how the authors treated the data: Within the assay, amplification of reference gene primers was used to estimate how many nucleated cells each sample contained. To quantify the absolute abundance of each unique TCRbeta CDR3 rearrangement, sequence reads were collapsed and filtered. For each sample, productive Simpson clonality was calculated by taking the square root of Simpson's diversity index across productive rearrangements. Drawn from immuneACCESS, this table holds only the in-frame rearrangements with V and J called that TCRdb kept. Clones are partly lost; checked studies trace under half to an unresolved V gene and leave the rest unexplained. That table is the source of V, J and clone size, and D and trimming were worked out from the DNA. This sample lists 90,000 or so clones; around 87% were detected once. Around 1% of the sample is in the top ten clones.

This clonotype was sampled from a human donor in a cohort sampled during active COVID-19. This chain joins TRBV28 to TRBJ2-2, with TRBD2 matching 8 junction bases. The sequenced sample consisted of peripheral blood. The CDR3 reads CASSLTSADGELFF. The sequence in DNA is TGTGCCAGCAGTTTGACTAGCGCTGACGGGGAGCTGTTTTTT.